These 30 T cell receptor beta chains were sequenced from one sample in a study of post-analysis software for immune sequencing data. TCR beta cDNA libraries had unique molecular identifiers. TCRdb independently ran MiXCR on the PCR reads; one entry per CDR3 protein. The sample shows hundreds of thousands of distinct CDR3 sequences, over 45% of them seen only once. The study, taken as a whole, reports: Controls showed lower frequencies than patients for roughly five TRBV segments, and TRBV5-6, TRBV5-1 and TRBV20-1 were among these.

Their antigens remain unidentified. The sample consisted of blood. The receptors were gathered from a girl under 10 years old with multiple sclerosis.

V and J are TRBV2 and TRBJ2-5, with D perhaps matching TRBD1 (6 bases). This CDR3 comprises 14 residues. Deletions cut 8 bases from V and 3 bases from J, with 16 bases between. Germline assignment: CDR1 SNHLY and CDR2 FYNNEI. DNA of the CDR3: TGTGCCAGCGATAGACAGGTATCAGAAGAGACCCAGTACTTC. Its protein is CASDRQVSEETQYF. The variable domain in full, completed from reference TRBV2 and TRBJ2-5, reads EPEVTQTPSHQVTQMGQEVILRCVPISNHLYFYWYRQILGQKVEFLVSFYNNEISEKSEIFDDQFSVERPDGSNFTLKIRSTKLEDSAMYFCASDRQVSEETQYFGPGTRLLVL.

The chain carries TRBV15 and TRBJ1-2; D uncertain. Germline V gene sequence: CDR1 LNHNV, CDR2 YYDKDF (reference sequence). The V end was cut by 0 bases, the J end by 6 bases, with 8 bases between. There are 13 residues in the CDR3. CDR3 protein: CATSRDRWDGYTF. The CDR3 DNA sequence: TGTGCCACCAGCAGAGATCGGTGGGATGGCTACACCTTC.

The rearrangement uses TRBV11-2 and TRBJ1-2; no definite D call. Germline V lookup: CDR1 SGHAT, CDR2 FQNNGV. The CDR3 sequence is 11 residues long. V was cut by 3 bases and J by 8 bases, with 7 bases left in between. The CDR3 loop reads CASSFEGGYTF. CDR3 DNA sequence: TGTGCCAGCAGCTTTGAGGGCGGCTACACCTTC.

The rearrangement uses TRBV4-1 and TRBJ2-3, with a weak D call TRBD1 (6 bases). Trimming removed 0 bases from V and 3 bases from J, with 7 bases in between. The CDR3 runs 14 residues. Germline V lookup: CDR1 MGHRA, CDR2 YSYEKL. CDR3 in DNA: TGCGCCAGCAGCCAAGATCAGGGGACAGATACGCAGTATTTT. Translating gives CASSQDQGTDTQYF.

V usage is TRBV6-2 or TRBV6-3 and J usage is TRBJ2-7; tentative D call: TRBD2 (6 bases). V was trimmed by 0 bases and J by 5 bases, leaving 11 bases between them. Per the germline V gene, CDR1 is MNHEY and CDR2 is SVGEGT. The CDR3 spans 14 residues. CDR3 DNA sequence: TGTGCCAGCAGTTACTCGCCGGGGGACCACGAGCAGTACTTC. Translating gives CASSYSPGDHEQYF.

J is TRBJ1-1 and V is TRBV20-1; D is unresolved. Germline V gene sequence: CDR1 DFQATT, CDR2 SNEGSKA (reference sequence). The CDR3 sequence is 16 residues long. Trimming removed 1 base from V and 0 bases from J, with 15 bases in between. The CDR3 DNA reads as TGCAGTGCTAGAGTTCAGGCGGCCGACATGAACACTGAAGCTTTCTTT. Translation gives CSARVQAADMNTEAFF.

This clonotype was seen a few times. The rearrangement links TRBV6-5 to TRBJ1-2; D not certain. With 5 bases removed from V and 4 bases from J, the gap between germline ends came to 11 bases. CDR1 and CDR2 (germline): MNHEY, SVGAGI. There are 13 residues in the CDR3. Here the CDR3 reads CASSDSKSYGYTF. The CDR3 DNA is TGTGCCAGCAGTGATTCTAAATCCTATGGCTACACCTTC.

The rearrangement joins TRBV6-4 to TRBJ2-3; D is unclear. The ends were cut back, 2 bases at V and 2 bases at J, with 11 bases in the middle. This CDR3 has 15 residues. Looked up from germline, CDR1 is MRHNA and CDR2 is SNTAGT. The CDR3 loop is CASSDKDGPTDTQYF. The DNA of the CDR3 is TGTGCCAGCAGTGACAAGGACGGCCCCACAGATACGCAGTATTTT.

The chain couples TRBV5-1 to TRBJ2-7, with a tentative D call TRBD2 (6 bases). V dropped 0 bases and J dropped 3 bases, with 16 bases sitting between them. This CDR3 is built from 16 residues. Germline V gives CDR1 SGHRS, CDR2 YFSETQ. Here the CDR3 reads CASSLVLGGKSYEQYF. The CDR3 DNA follows: TGCGCCAGCAGCTTGGTTTTGGGAGGAAAAAGCTACGAGCAGTACTTC.

V usage is TRBV10-3 and J usage is TRBJ2-1; 12 bases map to TRBD2. V lost 6 bases and J lost 0; bases outside the gene matches: 9. This CDR3 has 18 amino acids. Germline V lookup: CDR1 ENHRY, CDR2 SYGVKD. The DNA for the CDR3 is TGTGCCATCAGGGCGAGACTAGCGGGAGAGACCTCCTACAATGAGCAGTTCTTC. It specifies CAIRARLAGETSYNEQFF.

V gene TRBV6-2 or TRBV6-3 combines with J gene TRBJ2-1, with 9 nucleotides matching TRBD1. Germline loops: CDR1 MNHEY, CDR2 SVGEGT. V trimming: 6 bases; J trimming: 8 bases; junction bases outside the gene matches: 14. The length of the CDR3 is 16 residues. Written as DNA, the CDR3 is TGTGCCAGCAGGTCGTTACGGGACAGGGATAGGGATGAGCAGTTCTTC. Translated: CASRSLRDRDRDEQFF.

The rearrangement links TRBV12-3 or TRBV12-4 to TRBJ2-5; either TRBD1 or TRBD2 may fit D (5 bases each). V was trimmed by 1 base and J by 1 base, leaving 10 bases between them. This CDR3 has 15 residues. DNA for the CDR3: TGTGCCAGCAGTTTAGGGCCGGGGCGCCAAGAGACCCAGTACTTC. It translates to CASSLGPGRQETQYF.

The DNA of the CDR3 is TGCAGCGTTGCTAAGGAGGACGAGCAGTACTTC. Translation: CSVAKEDEQYF. The rearrangement uses TRBV29-1 and TRBJ2-7, with D possibly TRBD2 on 5 matching bases. CDR1 is SQVTM and CDR2 is ANQGSEA in the germline V gene. CDR3 length: 11 residues. The V gene lost 4 bases and the J gene lost 5 bases, with 9 bases spanning the gap.

CDR3 DNA sequence: TGCAGTGCTAGAGATTCCGGGCCCGATTCAGATACGCAGTATTTT. This translates into CSARDSGPDSDTQYF. V usage is TRBV20-1 and J usage is TRBJ2-3; D unresolved. The CDR3 runs to 15 residues. Germline CDR1 and CDR2: DFQATT and SNEGSKA (reference sequence). V was cut by 0 bases and J by 4 bases, with 14 bases left in between.

Only a few counts were recorded for this clonotype. The CDR3 DNA reads TGTGCCAGCAGTTGGGAGACTAGCGGGGTGGTAGAGACCCAGTACTTC. This codes for CASSWETSGVVETQYF. V is TRBV6-5 and J is TRBJ2-5, with 11 bases aligning to TRBD2. The V gene end was trimmed by 4 bases and the J gene end by 4 bases; junction bases not matched to a gene: 8. The germline gives CDR1 MNHEY, CDR2 SVGAGI. The CDR3 has 16 residues.

This chain joins TRBV18 and TRBJ2-1; TRBD2 aligns across 7 bases. With V trimmed by 2 bases and J by 1 base, 8 bases remained unmatched. The CDR3 runs 17 residues. Germline loops: CDR1 KGHSH, CDR2 LQKENI. The CDR3 coding sequence is TGTGCCAGCTCACCATCCGCTAGCGGATTTTCCTACAATGAGCAGTTCTTC. Encoded protein: CASSPSASGFSYNEQFF.

The chain has TRBV10-2 and TRBJ2-4; TRBD1 matches at 8 bases. The J call may not be correct, given that the DNA end is closer to TRBJ2-7. The CDR3 runs 15 residues. The germline CDR1 and CDR2 sequences are WSHSY and SAAADI. The CDR3 loop reads CASSDPGGAPGEQYF. The CDR3, as DNA: TGCGCCAGCAGTGATCCAGGGGGCGCCCCCGGCGAGCAGTACTTC.

The rearrangement uses TRBV5-1 and TRBJ2-1; D not certain. V lost 1 base, J lost 3 bases, and 11 bases lay in between. CDR1 SGHRS and CDR2 YFSETQ come from the germline V gene. The CDR3 contains 15 residues. The CDR3, as DNA: TGCGCCAGCAGCTTGTTGGAAGTGGGCTACAATGAGCAGTTCTTC. Protein: CASSLLEVGYNEQFF.

The chain employs TRBV29-1 and TRBJ1-4, with a possible D match to TRBD1 (5 bases). Looked up from germline, CDR1 is SQVTM and CDR2 is ANQGSEA. This CDR3 is 16 amino acids long. V was clipped by 5 bases and J by 0 bases, with 16 bases between them. CDR3 amino acids: CSVHLPGTATNEKLFF. CDR3 DNA: TGCAGCGTTCACCTACCAGGGACGGCAACTAATGAAAAACTGTTTTTT.

This clonotype appeared a few times. V and J are TRBV28 and TRBJ2-7, with D maybe TRBD2 (5 bases). V gave up 5 bases and J gave up 2 bases, with 10 bases separating them. The CDR3 has 13 amino acids. Germline V gene lookup returns CDR1 MDHEN and CDR2 SYDVKM. The CDR3 DNA follows: TGTGCCAGCAGTCCGGGGTTGACCTACGAGCAGTACTTC. Its translation: CASSPGLTYEQYF.

The V and J genes are TRBV6-2 or TRBV6-3 and TRBJ2-3; 9 bases map to TRBD2. Germline CDR1 is MNHEY and CDR2 is SVGEGT. After removal of 8 bases from V and 4 bases from J, the junction contained 7 bases not matched to a gene. The CDR3 covers 14 residues. The CDR3 nucleotides are TGTGCCAGCGGAGCGGGAGGTCCCCCAGATACGCAGTATTTT. Encoded protein: CASGAGGPPDTQYF.

The V and J genes are TRBV7-9 and TRBJ2-7; possible D gene TRBD2, 6 bases. Trimming removed 1 base from V and 5 bases from J, with 9 bases in between. The germline CDR1 and CDR2 sequences are SEHNR and FQNEAQ (reference sequence). CDR3 length equals 13 residues. CDR3 sequence (DNA): TGTGCCAGCAGCTTAGGGTCGGGAGACGAGCAGTACTTC. Protein: CASSLGSGDEQYF.

CDR3 amino acids: CASSGDPGETYEQFF. In nucleotides, the CDR3 is TGTGCCAGCAGTGGTGACCCGGGAGAGACCTATGAGCAGTTCTTC. The chain is built from TRBV6-4 and TRBJ2-1, with D possibly matching TRBD2 (6 bases). The CDR3 contains 15 residues. V lost 4 bases and J lost 8, with 18 bases in between. Germline V gives CDR1 MRHNA, CDR2 SNTAGT.

This clonotype was detected only a few times. J is TRBJ2-4 and V is TRBV27, with 7 positions matching TRBD1. The germline V gene has CDR1 MNHEY and CDR2 SMNVEV (reference sequence). V shed 3 bases and J 2 bases; nucleotides not matched to a gene: 10. This CDR3 is 17 amino acids long. The CDR3 DNA reads as TGTGCCAGCAGTTTGACTATGGACAGGAAAACCAAAAACATTCAGTACTTC. Translating gives CASSLTMDRKTKNIQYF.

V usage is TRBV6-5 and J usage is TRBJ2-3, with D possibly called TRBD1 or TRBD2 (6 bases each). Germline CDR1 reads MNHEY; CDR2 reads SVGAGI. This CDR3 has 14 residues. V dropped 5 bases and J dropped 3 bases, with 12 bases sitting between them. The CDR3 region is CASSVRGGTDTQYF. The CDR3 DNA is TGTGCCAGCAGTGTCAGGGGAGGAACAGATACGCAGTATTTT.

The rearrangement uses TRBV29-1 and TRBJ2-3, with 11 bases fitting TRBD1. V dropped 5 bases and J dropped 6; count of bases not matched to a gene: 4. Germline values: CDR1 SQVTM, CDR2 ANQGSEA. CDR3 length: 13 amino acids. The CDR3 region has the DNA TGCAGCGTTTGGGACAGGGGGTTGGATACGCAGTATTTT. It is translated as CSVWDRGLDTQYF.

This chain joins TRBV5-1 and TRBJ2-7; D is uncertain. CDR3 length: 15 amino acids. Per germline, CDR1 SGHRS and CDR2 YFSETQ. V was shortened by 1 base and J by 0 bases, with 11 bases between the two germline ends. DNA of the CDR3: TGCGCCAGCAGCTTGAGTCAAGCGTTCTCCTACGAGCAGTACTTC. Its protein product is CASSLSQAFSYEQYF.

This clonotype was observed a few times. This chain uses TRBV7-2 with TRBJ2-3; D uncertain. The CDR3 has 14 residues. V was clipped by 5 bases and J by 6 bases, with 15 bases between them. Germline V gene data show CDR1 as SGHTA and CDR2 as FQGNSA. The CDR3 sequence: CASSQPGSSDTQYF. CDR3 in DNA: TGTGCCAGCAGCCAGCCAGGCTCATCGGATACGCAGTATTTT.

This rearrangement joins TRBV9 to TRBJ1-4; 7 positions match TRBD1. After removal of 2 bases from V and 7 bases from J, the junction contained 5 bases not matched to a gene. The CDR3 has 14 residues. Germline V gene data show CDR1 as SGDLS and CDR2 as YYNGEE. The chain's CDR3 is CASSVKGGGEKLFF. For the CDR3, the DNA is TGTGCCAGCAGCGTCAAAGGGGGCGGTGAAAAACTGTTTTTT.

The chain uses TRBV20-1 and TRBJ2-7; 7 positions match TRBD2. Trimming took 6 bases from V and 2 from J; bases not matched to a gene: 13. Germline-derived CDR1 and CDR2 are DFQATT and SNEGSKA (reference sequence). There are 15 residues in the CDR3. The CDR3: CSAHPTSVQTYEQYF. The CDR3 DNA is TGCAGTGCCCACCCAACTAGCGTACAGACCTACGAGCAGTACTTC.